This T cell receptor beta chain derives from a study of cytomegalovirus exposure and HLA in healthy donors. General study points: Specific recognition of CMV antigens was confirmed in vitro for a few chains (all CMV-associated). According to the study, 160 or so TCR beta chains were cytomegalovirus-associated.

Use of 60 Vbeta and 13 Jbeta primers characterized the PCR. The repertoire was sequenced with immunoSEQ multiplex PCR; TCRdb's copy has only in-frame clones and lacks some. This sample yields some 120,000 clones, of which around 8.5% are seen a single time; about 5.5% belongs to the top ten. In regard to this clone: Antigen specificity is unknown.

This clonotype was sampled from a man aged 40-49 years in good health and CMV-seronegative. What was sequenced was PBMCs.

CDR3 protein: CASSRGEGDQPQHF. The CDR3 bases are TGTGCCAGCAGTCGTGGGGAGGGAGATCAGCCCCAGCATTTT. The rearrangement uses TRBV6-5 and TRBJ1-5; D unresolved. The V end was cut by 5 bases, the J end by 5 bases, with 13 bases between. The germline gives CDR1 MNHEY, CDR2 SVGAGI. The CDR3 runs to 14 residues.